This T cell receptor beta chain was identified during a study of blood T cell repertoires in COVID-19. Measured with immunoSEQ multiplex PCR; TCRdb has only the in-frame clones, and not every one. The sample lists 190,000 or so clones, approximately 86% seen once, with 2.5% to 3% in the top ten. CDR1 LGHNA and CDR2 YNFKEQ come from the germline V gene. V lost 1 base to trimming and J lost 7 bases, with 16 bases between them. The CDR3 runs 15 residues. The source is a man between 40 and 49 years old with active or convalescent COVID-19. Material: peripheral blood. This chain connects TRBV4-2 to TRBJ1-2, with D perhaps matching TRBD1 (5 bases). The CDR3 DNA reads TGTGCCAGCAGCCAAGGCGCAGGGCTGTATACTGGCTACACCTTC. It encodes CASSQGAGLYTGYTF.